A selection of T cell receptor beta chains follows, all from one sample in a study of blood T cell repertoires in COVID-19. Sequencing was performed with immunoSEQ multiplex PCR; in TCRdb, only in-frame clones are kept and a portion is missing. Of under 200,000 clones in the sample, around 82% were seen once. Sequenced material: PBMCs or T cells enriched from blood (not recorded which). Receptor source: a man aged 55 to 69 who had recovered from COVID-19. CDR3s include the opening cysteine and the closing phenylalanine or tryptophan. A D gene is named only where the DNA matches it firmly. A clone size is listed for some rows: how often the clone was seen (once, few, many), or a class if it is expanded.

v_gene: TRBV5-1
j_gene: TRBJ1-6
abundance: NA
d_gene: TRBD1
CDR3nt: TGCGCCAGCAGCTTGGCGCAGGGGGCTTCTTCACCCCTCCACTTT
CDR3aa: CASSLAQGASSPLHF

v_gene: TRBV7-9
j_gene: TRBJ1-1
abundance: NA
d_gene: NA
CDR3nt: TGTGCCAGCAGCTTAGATCCCGGGTCTGACGCTTTCTTT
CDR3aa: CASSLDPGSDAFF

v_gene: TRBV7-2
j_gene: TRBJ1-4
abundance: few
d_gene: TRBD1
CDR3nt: TGTGCCAGCAGCTCGCCGACAGGGGGAGAAAAACTGTTTTTT
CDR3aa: CASSSPTGGEKLFF

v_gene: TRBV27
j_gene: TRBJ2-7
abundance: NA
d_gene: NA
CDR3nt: TGTGCCAGCAGTCTCGGACAACCCTACGAGCAGTACTTC
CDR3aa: CASSLGQPYEQYF

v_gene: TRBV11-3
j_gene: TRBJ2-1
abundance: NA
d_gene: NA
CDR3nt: TGTGCCAGCAGCTTAGGGGGGCTAGTCCCCGATGAGCAGTTCTTC
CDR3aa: CASSLGGLVPDEQFF

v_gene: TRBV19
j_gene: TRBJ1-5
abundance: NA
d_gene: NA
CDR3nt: TGTGCCAGTAGTCAGACAGGAGGCAATCAGCCCCAGCATTTT
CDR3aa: CASSQTGGNQPQHF

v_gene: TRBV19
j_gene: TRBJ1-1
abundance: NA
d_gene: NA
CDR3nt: TGTGCCAGTAGTATAGGCGTGGGGCGCGACACTGAAGCTTTCTTT
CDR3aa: CASSIGVGRDTEAFF

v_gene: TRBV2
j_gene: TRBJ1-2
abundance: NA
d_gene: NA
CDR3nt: TGTGCCAGCAGGCGGGAGCCCGGTGGCTACACCTTC
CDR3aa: CASRREPGGYTF

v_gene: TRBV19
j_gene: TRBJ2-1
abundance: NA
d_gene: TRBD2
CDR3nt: TGTGCCAGTAGTAGGGTACTAGCGGGGGATATCGATGAGCAGTTCTTC
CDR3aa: CASSRVLAGDIDEQFF

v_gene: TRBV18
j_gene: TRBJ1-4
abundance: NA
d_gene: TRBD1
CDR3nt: TGTGCCAGCTCACCCAAGAGACAGGGGGCCTCAACTAATGAAAAACTGTTTTTT
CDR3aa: CASSPKRQGASTNEKLFF

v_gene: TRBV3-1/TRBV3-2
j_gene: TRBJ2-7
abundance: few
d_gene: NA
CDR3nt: TGTGCCAGCAGCCAGGGGGGTTACGAGCAGTACTTC
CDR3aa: CASSQGGYEQYF

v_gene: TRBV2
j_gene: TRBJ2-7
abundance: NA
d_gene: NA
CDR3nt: TGTGCCAGCACTGGAGAGACTCGCAGCTCCTACGAGCAGTACTTC
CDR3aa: CASTGETRSSYEQYF

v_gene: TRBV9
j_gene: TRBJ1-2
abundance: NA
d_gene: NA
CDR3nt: TGTGCCAGCAGCCCCTTTGAGGCCCCCGCTAACTATGGCTACACCTTC
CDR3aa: CASSPFEAPANYGYTF

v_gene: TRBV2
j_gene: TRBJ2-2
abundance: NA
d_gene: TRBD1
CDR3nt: TGTGCCAGCAGTGAAGGGACAGGGTTCACCGGGGAGCTGTTTTTT
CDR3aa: CASSEGTGFTGELFF

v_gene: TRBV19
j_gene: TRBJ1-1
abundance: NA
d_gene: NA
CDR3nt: TGTGCCAGTAGTTTGTCCAGGGTTGCGAACACTGAAGCTTTCTTT
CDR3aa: CASSLSRVANTEAFF

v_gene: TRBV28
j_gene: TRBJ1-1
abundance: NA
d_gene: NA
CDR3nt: TGTGCCAGCAAATTCGATTCAGTGAACACTGAAGCTTTCTTT
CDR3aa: CASKFDSVNTEAFF

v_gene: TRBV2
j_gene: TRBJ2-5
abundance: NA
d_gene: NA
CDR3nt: TGTGCCAGCAGTGAAGCTCCGGGATTAGAGACCCAGTACTTC
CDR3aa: CASSEAPGLETQYF

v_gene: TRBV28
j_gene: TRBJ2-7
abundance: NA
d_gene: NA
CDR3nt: TGTGCCAGCAGTTTATTGGTGGGGCGGGGCGAGCAGTACTTC
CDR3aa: CASSLLVGRGEQYF

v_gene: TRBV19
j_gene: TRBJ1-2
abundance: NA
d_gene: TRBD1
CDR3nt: TGTGCCAGTACCCGGGACAGGGCAGGAGGCTACACCTTC
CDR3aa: CASTRDRAGGYTF

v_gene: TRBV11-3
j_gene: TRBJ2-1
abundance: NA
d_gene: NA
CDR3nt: TGTGCCAGCAGCTTAGTCCACCTCAGCTCCTACAATGAGCAGTTCTTC
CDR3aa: CASSLVHLSSYNEQFF

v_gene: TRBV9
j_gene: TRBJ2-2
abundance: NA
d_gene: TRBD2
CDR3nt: TGTGCCAGCAGCCCGGGACTAGCGAACGGCGAGAACACCGGGGAGCTGTTTTTT
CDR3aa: CASSPGLANGENTGELFF

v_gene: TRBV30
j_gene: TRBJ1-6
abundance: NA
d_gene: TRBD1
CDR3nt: TGTGCCTGGAGTGTGTTAGGGGGCGACGGTTCACCCCTCCACTTT
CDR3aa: CAWSVLGGDGSPLHF

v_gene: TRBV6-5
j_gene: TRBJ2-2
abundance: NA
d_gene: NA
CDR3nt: TGTGCCAGCAGTTACTCGTTATCGAACACCGGGGAGCTGTTTTTT
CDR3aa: CASSYSLSNTGELFF

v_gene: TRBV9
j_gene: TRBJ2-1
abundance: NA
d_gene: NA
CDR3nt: TGTGCCAGCAGCGTAGCACGGAGCGAGGGTTACAATGAGCAGTTCTTC
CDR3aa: CASSVARSEGYNEQFF

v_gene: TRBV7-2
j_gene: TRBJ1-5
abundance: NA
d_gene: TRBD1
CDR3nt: TGTGCCAGCAGCTTAGGACAGGGGGTTTGGGCCAATCAGCCCCAGCATTTT
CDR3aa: CASSLGQGVWANQPQHF

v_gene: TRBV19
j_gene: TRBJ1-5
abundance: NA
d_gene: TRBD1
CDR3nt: TGTGCCAGTAGTACTACAGGGGGCGCTGATTTTGGCAATCAGCCCCAGCATTTT
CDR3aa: CASSTTGGADFGNQPQHF

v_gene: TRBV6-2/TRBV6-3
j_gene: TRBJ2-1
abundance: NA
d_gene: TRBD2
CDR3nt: TGTGCCAGCAGCCGGACTAGCGGGGGCCACAATGAGCAGTTCTTC
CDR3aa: CASSRTSGGHNEQFF

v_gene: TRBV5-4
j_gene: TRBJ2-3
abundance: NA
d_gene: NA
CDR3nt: TGTGCCAGCAGCTCCTACAGGGCTTCTAGCACAGATACGCAGTATTTT
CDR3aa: CASSSYRASSTDTQYF

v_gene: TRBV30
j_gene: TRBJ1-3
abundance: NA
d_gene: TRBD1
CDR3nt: TGTGCCTGGAGTGTACAGGGGGCCAGAAACACCATATATTTT
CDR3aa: CAWSVQGARNTIYF

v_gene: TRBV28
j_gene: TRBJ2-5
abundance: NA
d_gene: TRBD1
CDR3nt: TGTGCCAGCAGTGAGATGACAGGGGGTAAAGTGACCCAGTACTTC
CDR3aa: CASSEMTGGKVTQYF

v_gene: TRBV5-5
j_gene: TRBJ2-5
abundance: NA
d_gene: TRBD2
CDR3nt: TGTGCCAGCAGCTTGGGATCGCTAGCGGGGGAGACCCAGTACTTC
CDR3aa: CASSLGSLAGETQYF

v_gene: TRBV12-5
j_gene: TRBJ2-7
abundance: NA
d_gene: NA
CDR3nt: TGTGCTAGTAGCCGCCTTGAGGAGCAGTACTTC
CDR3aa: CASSRLEEQYF

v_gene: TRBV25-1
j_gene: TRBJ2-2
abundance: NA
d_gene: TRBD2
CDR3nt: TGTGCCAGCAGCGAGCCCGGGGGGGGGACTACGAACACCGGGGAGCTGTTTTTT
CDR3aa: CASSEPGGGTTNTGELFF

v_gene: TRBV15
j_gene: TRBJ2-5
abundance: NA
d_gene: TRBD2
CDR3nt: TGTGCCACCAGCAGTTTGACTAGCGGGGCCCAAGAGACCCAGTACTTC
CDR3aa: CATSSLTSGAQETQYF

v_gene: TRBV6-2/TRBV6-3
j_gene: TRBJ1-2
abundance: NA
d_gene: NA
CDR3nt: TGTGCCAGCAGTTACCTGGGGCAGGTGGATGGCTACACCTTC
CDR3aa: CASSYLGQVDGYTF

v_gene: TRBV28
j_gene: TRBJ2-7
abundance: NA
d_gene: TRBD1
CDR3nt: TGTGCCATCTGCGGACAGGGACGGTACGAGCAGTACTTC
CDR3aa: CAICGQGRYEQYF

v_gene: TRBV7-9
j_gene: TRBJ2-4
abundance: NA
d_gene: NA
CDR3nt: TGTGCCAGCAGCTTAGTTCCTACCCCCGCCAAAAACATTCAGTACTTC
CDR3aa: CASSLVPTPAKNIQYF

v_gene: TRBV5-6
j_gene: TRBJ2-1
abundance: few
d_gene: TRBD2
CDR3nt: TGTGCCAGCAGCTTTCTAGCGGGCTATGAGCAGTTCTTC
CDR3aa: CASSFLAGYEQFF

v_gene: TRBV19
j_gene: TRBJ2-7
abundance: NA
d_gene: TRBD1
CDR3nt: TGTGCCAGTAGTCGAGGGGGCATCGAGCAGTACTTC
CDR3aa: CASSRGGIEQYF

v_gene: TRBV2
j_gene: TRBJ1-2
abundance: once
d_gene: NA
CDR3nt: TGTGCCAGCAGTTGGACAGTGAGCTACACCTTC
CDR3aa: CASSWTVSYTF

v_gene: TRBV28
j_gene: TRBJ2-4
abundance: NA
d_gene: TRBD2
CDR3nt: TGTGCCAGCAGTTTAAGACTAGCGGAGTTAGCCAAAAACATTCAGTACTTC
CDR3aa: CASSLRLAELAKNIQYF

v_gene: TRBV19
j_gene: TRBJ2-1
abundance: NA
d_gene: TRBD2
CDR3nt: TGTGCCAGTAGCCAGGTCGCTAGCGGCGGTTACAATGAGCAGTTCTTC
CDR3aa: CASSQVASGGYNEQFF

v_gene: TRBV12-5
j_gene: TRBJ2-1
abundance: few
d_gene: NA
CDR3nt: TGTGCTAGTGGTTCGGGCAGGGGAATTGACAATGAGCAGTTCTTC
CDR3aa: CASGSGRGIDNEQFF

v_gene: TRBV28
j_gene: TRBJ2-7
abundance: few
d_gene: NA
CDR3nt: TGTGCCAGCAGTTTAAGCCGGGTCTACGAGCAGTACTTC
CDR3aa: CASSLSRVYEQYF

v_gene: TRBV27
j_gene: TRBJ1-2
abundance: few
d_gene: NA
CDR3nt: TGTGCCACCCTGGGGCCAGGATCAAACTATGGCTACACCTTC
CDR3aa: CATLGPGSNYGYTF

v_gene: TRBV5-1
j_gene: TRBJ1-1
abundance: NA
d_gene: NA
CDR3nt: TGCGCCAGCAGCTTTGGAGGGCACACTGAAGCTTTCTTT
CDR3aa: CASSFGGHTEAFF

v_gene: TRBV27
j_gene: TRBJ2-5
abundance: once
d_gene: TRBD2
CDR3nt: TGTGCCAGCAGTTTAGGGGGGACTAGCGGCCAAGAGACCCAGTACTTC
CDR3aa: CASSLGGTSGQETQYF

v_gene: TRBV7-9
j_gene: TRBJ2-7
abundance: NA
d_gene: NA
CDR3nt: TGTGCCAGCAGCCCTCTCGGGGCCTACGAGCAGTACTTC
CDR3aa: CASSPLGAYEQYF

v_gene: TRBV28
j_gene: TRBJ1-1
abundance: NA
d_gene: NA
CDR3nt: TGTGCCAGCATATGGAAGGGGACTGAAGCTTTCTTT
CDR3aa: CASIWKGTEAFF

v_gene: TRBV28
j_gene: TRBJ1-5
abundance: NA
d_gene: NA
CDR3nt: TGTGCCAGCAGTTTGTTAGGGAATGGGAGGGGAAATCAGCCCCAGCATTTT
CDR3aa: CASSLLGNGRGNQPQHF

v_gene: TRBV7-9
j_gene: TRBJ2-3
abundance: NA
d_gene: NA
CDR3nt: TGTGCCAGCAGCTTAGGGGTGGGCTCTTCTAGCACAGATACGCAGTATTTT
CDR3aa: CASSLGVGSSSTDTQYF